This TCR beta chain was recorded in a study of shared clonotypes between healthy human individuals. Donors were Caucasian adults residing in Nashville, Tennessee, USA. Splitting of CD4+ cells produced CD45RA+ naive and CD45RA-negative memory subsets. Method: immunoSEQ multiplex PCR; TCRdb's copy keeps in-frame clones and lacks some. The sample yields 1.5 million to 1.9 million clones, about 98% seen once. The sequenced sample consisted of naive CD4+ T cells sorted from blood. The subset here: CD45RA+ positively selected. The TCR comes from a man aged 25 to 45 in good health.

Written as DNA, the CDR3 is TGTGCCAGCAGATCCGGGACAACCGGCGGCGAGCAGTACTTC. It codes for CASRSGTTGGEQYF. The chain joins TRBV2 to TRBJ2-7; D is possibly TRBD1 (6 bases). CDR3 length: 14 residues. Trimming took 6 bases from V and 6 from J, leaving 18 bases between them. Germline CDR1 reads SNHLY; CDR2 reads FYNNEI.